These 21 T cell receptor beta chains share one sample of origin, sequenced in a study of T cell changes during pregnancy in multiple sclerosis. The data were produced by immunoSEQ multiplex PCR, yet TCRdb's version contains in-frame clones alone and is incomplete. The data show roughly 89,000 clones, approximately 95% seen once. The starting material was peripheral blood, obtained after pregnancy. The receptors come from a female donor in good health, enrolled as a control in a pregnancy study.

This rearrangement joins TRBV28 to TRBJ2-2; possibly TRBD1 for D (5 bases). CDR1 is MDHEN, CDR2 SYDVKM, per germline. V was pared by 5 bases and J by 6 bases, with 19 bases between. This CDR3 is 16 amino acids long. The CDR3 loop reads CASSDRLTVWAGELFF. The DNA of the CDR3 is TGTGCCAGCAGTGACCGTTTGACAGTTTGGGCCGGGGAGCTGTTTTTT.

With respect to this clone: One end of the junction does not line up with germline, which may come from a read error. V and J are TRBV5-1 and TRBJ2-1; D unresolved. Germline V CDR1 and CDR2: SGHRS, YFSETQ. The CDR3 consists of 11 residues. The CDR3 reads CASSSFNEQFF. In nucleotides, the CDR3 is TGCGCCAGCAGCTCCTTCAATGAGCAGTTCTTC.

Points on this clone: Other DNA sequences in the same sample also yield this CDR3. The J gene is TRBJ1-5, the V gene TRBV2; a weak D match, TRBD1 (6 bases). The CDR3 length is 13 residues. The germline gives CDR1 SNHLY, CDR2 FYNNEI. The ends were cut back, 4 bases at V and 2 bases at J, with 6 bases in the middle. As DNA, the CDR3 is TGTGCCAGCAGTGGACAGGGCAATCAGCCCCAGCATTTT. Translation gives CASSGQGNQPQHF.

As DNA, the CDR3 is TGCGCCAGCAGCCCCCGGACAACTAGCACAGATACGCAGTATTTT. It yields the protein CASSPRTTSTDTQYF. The V gene is TRBV4-1, the J gene TRBJ2-3, with D tentatively TRBD1 (5 bases). The CDR3 sequence is 15 residues long. V lost 4 bases and J lost 0, with 11 bases in between. The germline V gene has CDR1 MGHRA and CDR2 YSYEKL.

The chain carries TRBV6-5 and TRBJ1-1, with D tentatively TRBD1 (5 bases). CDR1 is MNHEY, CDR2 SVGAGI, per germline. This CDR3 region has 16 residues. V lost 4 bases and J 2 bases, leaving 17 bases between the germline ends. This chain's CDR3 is CASSSSDRSVNTEAFF. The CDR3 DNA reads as TGTGCCAGCAGTTCCTCTGACAGATCTGTAAACACTGAAGCTTTCTTT.

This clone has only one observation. The CDR3 nucleotides are TGCAGCGTTGATGGACTAGCGGGAGGAAGAGAGACCCAGTACTTC. This gives the protein CSVDGLAGGRETQYF. The gene calls are TRBV29-1 and TRBJ2-5; 14 bases line up with TRBD2. This CDR3 has 15 residues. Germline V lookup: CDR1 SQVTM, CDR2 ANQGSEA. J gave up 4 bases and V 3 bases, and 4 bases lay outside the gene matches.

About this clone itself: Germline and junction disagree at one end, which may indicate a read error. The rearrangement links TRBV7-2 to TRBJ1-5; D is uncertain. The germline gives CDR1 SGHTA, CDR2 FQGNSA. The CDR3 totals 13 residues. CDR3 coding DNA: TGTGCCAGCAGCCTAGCTCCATATCAGCCCCAGCATTTT. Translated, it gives CASSLAPYQPQHF. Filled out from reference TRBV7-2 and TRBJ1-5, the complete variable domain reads GAGVSQSPSNKVTEKGKDVELRCDPISGHTALYWYRQSLGQGLEFLIYFQGNSAPDKSGLPSDRFSAERTGGSVSTLTIQRTQQEDSAVYLCASSLAPYQPQHFGDGTRLSIL.

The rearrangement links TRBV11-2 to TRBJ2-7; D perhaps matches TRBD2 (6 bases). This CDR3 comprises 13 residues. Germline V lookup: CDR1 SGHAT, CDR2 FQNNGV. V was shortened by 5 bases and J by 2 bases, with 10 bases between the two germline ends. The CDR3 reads CASSPRLAYEQYF. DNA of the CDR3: TGTGCCAGCAGCCCCCGACTAGCCTACGAGCAGTACTTC.

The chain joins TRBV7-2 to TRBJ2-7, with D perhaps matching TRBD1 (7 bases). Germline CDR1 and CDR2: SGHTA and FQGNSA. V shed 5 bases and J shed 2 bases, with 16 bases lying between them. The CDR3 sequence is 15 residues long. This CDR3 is CASSPPGGGTYEQYF. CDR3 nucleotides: TGTGCCAGCAGCCCCCCAGGAGGGGGCACCTACGAGCAGTACTTC.

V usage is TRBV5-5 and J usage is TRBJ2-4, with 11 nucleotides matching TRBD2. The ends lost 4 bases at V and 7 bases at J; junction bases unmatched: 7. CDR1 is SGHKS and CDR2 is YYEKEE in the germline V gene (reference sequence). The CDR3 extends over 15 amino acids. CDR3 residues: CASSRIAGGLNIQYF. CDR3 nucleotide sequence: TGTGCCAGCAGCAGGATAGCGGGAGGGCTGAACATTCAGTACTTC.

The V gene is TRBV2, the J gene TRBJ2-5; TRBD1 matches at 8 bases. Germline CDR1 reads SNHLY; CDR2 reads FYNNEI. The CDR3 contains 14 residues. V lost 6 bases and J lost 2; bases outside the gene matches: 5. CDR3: CASRATGVQETQYF. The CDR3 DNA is TGTGCCAGCAGAGCGACAGGGGTACAAGAGACCCAGTACTTC.

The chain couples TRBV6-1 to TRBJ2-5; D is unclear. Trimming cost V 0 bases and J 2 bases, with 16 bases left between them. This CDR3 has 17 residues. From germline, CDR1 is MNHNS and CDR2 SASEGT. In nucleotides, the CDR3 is TGTGCCAGCAGTGAAGCAGGCAGGTTCGACCGACAAGAGACCCAGTACTTC. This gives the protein CASSEAGRFDRQETQYF.

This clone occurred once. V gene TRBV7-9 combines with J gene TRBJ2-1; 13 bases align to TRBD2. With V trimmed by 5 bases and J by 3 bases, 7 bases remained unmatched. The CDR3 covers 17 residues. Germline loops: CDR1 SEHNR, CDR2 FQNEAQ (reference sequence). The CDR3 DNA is TGTGCCAGCAGCCCACCGGGACTAGCGGGGTTCTACAATGAGCAGTTCTTC. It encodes CASSPPGLAGFYNEQFF.

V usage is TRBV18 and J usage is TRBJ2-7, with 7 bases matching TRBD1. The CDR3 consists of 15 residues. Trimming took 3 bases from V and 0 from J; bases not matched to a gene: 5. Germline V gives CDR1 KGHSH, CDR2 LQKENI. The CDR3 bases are TGTGCCAGCTCACCTACCGGGACAGTCTCCTACGAGCAGTACTTC. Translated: CASSPTGTVSYEQYF.

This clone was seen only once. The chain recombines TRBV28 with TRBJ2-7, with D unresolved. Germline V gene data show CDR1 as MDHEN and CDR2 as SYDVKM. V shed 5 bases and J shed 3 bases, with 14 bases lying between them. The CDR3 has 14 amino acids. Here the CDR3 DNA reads TGTGCCAGCAGTACAGATTCTACGAGCTACGAGCAGTACTTC. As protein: CASSTDSTSYEQYF.

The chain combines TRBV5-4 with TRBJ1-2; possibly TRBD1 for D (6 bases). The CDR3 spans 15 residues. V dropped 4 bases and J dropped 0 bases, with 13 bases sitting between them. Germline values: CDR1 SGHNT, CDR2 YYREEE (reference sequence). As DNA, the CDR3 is TGTGCCAGCAGCGCAGGACAGTACCCTAACTATGGCTACACCTTC. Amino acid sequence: CASSAGQYPNYGYTF.

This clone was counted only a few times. DNA for the CDR3: TGTGCCAGCAGCTGGACAGAACACACTGAAGCTTTCTTT. Its translation: CASSWTEHTEAFF. V and J are TRBV7-6 and TRBJ1-1; D is perhaps TRBD1 (6 bases). Germline V gene lookup returns CDR1 SGHVS and CDR2 FNYEAQ. Trimming shortened V by 4 bases and J by 3 bases, and 9 bases separated the two germline ends. The CDR3 spans 13 residues.

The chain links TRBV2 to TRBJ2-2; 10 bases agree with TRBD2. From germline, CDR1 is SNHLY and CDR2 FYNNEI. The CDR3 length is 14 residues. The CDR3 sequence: CAAASGRNTGELFF. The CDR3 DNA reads TGTGCTGCCGCTAGCGGGAGGAACACCGGGGAGCTGTTTTTT.

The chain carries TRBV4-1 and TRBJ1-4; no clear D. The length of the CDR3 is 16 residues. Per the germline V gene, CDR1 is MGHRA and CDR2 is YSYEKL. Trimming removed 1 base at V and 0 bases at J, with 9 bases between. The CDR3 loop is CASSQADLATNEKLFF. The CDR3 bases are TGCGCCAGCAGCCAAGCCGATTTAGCAACTAATGAAAAACTGTTTTTT.

The CDR3 is CASSLVGRGRNTIYF. CDR3 in DNA: TGTGCCAGCAGCTTAGTCGGTCGAGGGAGGAACACCATATATTTT. The J gene is TRBJ1-3, the V gene TRBV13; D is unresolved. CDR1 PRHDT and CDR2 FYEKMQ come from the germline V gene (reference sequence). The V end was cut by 1 base, the J end by 7 bases, with 14 bases between. The CDR3 is 15 amino acids.

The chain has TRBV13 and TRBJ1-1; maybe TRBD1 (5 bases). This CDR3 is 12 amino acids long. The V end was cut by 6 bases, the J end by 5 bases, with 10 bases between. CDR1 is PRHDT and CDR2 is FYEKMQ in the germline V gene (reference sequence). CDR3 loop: CASSQGGTEAFF. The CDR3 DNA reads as TGTGCCAGCAGTCAGGGTGGGACTGAAGCTTTCTTT.